This T cell receptor (beta chain) was identified in a study of T cell responses to AZD1222 COVID-19 vaccine. Study-level results: The span of vaccine-associated CD4 TCRs extended across spike, with dominance at 160-218 and 743-854.

Measured with immunoSEQ multiplex PCR; TCRdb has only the in-frame clones, and not every one. The sample shows about 150,000 clones, about 90% of them seen only once. CDR1 and CDR2 from the germline V gene are SQVTM and ANQGSEA. CDR3 length: 13 residues. The junction had 7 bases not matched to a gene; V was cut back by 6 bases and J by 3 bases. On this clone: The antigen remains unidentified.

The chain joins TRBV29-1 to TRBJ2-7, with 8 bases aligning to TRBD1. This sequence originates from an adult who received the MenACWY meningococcal vaccine as a control. This sample comprised peripheral blood, obtained 28 days after the second dose of the MenACWY control vaccine. CDR3 nucleotides: TGCAGCGTCACCGGGACAGGTCGCTACGAGCAGTACTTC. Its translation: CSVTGTGRYEQYF.